This T cell receptor beta chain came from a study of blood T cell repertoires in COVID-19 (dated by TCRdb to the early 2020s). With regard to the full study: Collaborator samples came from the United States, Italy and Spain and covered acute and convalescent phases of COVID-19. The material from the prospective study consisted of cDNA or gDNA derived from T cells, B-cell-depleted T cells, or PBMCs. Subjects who had been exposed to COVID-19, were actively infected with it, or had recovered from it provided the deeply sampled blood TCRbeta repertoires that made up the dataset. A de-identified subject ID, COVID-19 status, age in years and sex were almost always included in the sample metadata. Where available, HLA class I and class II types were obtained from metadata supplied by the sample provider rather than from assay-based typing. A freely available public database, intended as a resource for researchers studying the immune response to SARS-CoV-2, is where the repertoires were released. The samples were drawn from two sources: the first 160 participants of the ongoing ImmuneRACE study, and fewer than 1,500 subjects contributed by 6 global collaborators. Overall study outcomes, separate from this receptor: Clinical and demographic metadata were provided uncurated, with the amount varying by source and participant.

TCRbeta CDR3 regions were amplified from genomic DNA by means of the immunoSEQ Assay, a bias-controlled multiplex PCR. The original pipeline was this. Nucleated cell counts per sample were estimated from amplification of reference gene primers within the assay. Sequence reads were collapsed and filtered to measure the absolute abundance of every unique TCRbeta CDR3 rearrangement. For each sample, productive Simpson clonality was calculated as the square root of Simpson's diversity index across productive rearrangements. In TCRdb, the immuneACCESS table is reduced to in-frame sequences with V and J assigned. These tables do not hold every clone; where another copy was compared, an unresolved V gene accounts for under half, and the others remain unexplained. The V and J calls and clone size come from that table; D and trimming were worked out from the DNA. The sample data list 250,000 to 300,000 clones, and 70% to 90% of these were observed just once. Less than 6% of the sample comes from the top ten.

Trimming removed 2 bases from V and 5 bases from J; the gene matches leave 15 bases unexplained. Including the terminal cysteine and phenylalanine, the CDR3 comprises 19 residues. The DNA shown is the 57-base CDR3, in frame from base 1. Sequences SGHTA (CDR1) and FQGNSA (CDR2) are obtained from the germline V gene. Samples from volunteer blood donors who had recovered from COVID-19 were contributed by a second Seattle source. Collaborating institutions collected whole blood in K2EDTA tubes following their own protocols. For TCRbeta analysis, collaborator samples were shipped as frozen whole blood, as isolated PBMCs, or as DNA extracted from either sample type. Points on this clone: Its recognized antigen is unknown. No much larger clone exists at a distance of one base, and base qualities are not known.

The sequence derives from a man in his sixties who had recovered from COVID-19. The chain links TRBV7-2 with TRBJ2-3; 11 bases in between match TRBD2. The source material was peripheral blood. The CDR3 has the sequence CASSLLGLAGGGWGDTQYF. The DNA sequence is as follows: TGTGCCAGCAGCTTATTGGGGCTAGCGGGAGGAGGCTGGGGAGATACGCAGTATTTT. The CDR3 plus the reference TRBV7-2 and TRBJ2-3 genes for the other parts give the full variable domain: GAGVSQSPSNKVTEKGKDVELRCDPISGHTALYWYRQSLGQGLEFLIYFQGNSAPDKSGLPSDRFSAERTGGSVSTLTIQRTQQEDSAVYLCASSLLGLAGGGWGDTQYFGPGTRLTVL.